This T cell receptor (beta chain) was identified in a study of OX40 agonist ivuxolimab in advanced cancers. In the study overall: Ivuxolimab, which patients received intravenously every 2 weeks, was dosed at 0.01 to 10 mg/kg. A diagnosis of hepatocellular carcinoma, melanoma, renal cell or head and neck cancer was present in dose-escalation patients. Averaging 60 years in age, with a range of roughly 20 to 80, the cohort was 80% to 90% male.

Findings of the study overall: CD8+ T cells averaged more expanded clones than CD4+.

This clone was counted once. Antigen unknown. Germline CDR1 reads SGHTA; CDR2 reads FQGNSA. The length of the CDR3 is 14 residues. The V gene end was trimmed by 6 bases and the J gene end by 6 bases; junction bases not matched to a gene: 8. Method: immunoSEQ multiplex PCR; TCRdb's copy keeps in-frame clones and lacks some. The data contain 9,500 to 15,000 clones, around four fifths of them singletons. This sequence was found in an adult with an advanced solid tumor such as melanoma, head and neck, liver or kidney cancer. The sequences come from CD4+ or CD8+ T cells sorted from blood, collected in a trial of the OX40 agonist ivuxolimab. This chain joins TRBV7-2 and TRBJ2-1; 7 bases align to TRBD2. The chain's CDR3 is CASSSGLGSNEQFF. CDR3 nucleotides: TGTGCCAGCAGTTCTGGACTAGGAAGCAATGAGCAGTTCTTC.